These 10 T cell receptor beta chains were sequenced from one sample in a study of blood T cell repertoires in COVID-19. Measured with immunoSEQ multiplex PCR; TCRdb has only the in-frame clones, and not every one. The repertoire consists of over 130,000 clones, with roughly four fifths occurring once and the leading ten covering 3.5% to 5%. Sequencing input: peripheral blood. These receptors all stem from a woman aged 80 or older with acute or convalescent COVID-19.

This chain joins TRBV10-3 and TRBJ2-3; D is undetermined. This CDR3 comprises 17 residues. In germline, CDR1 is ENHRY, CDR2 SYGVKD. Trimming shortened V by 2 bases and J by 0 bases, and 15 bases separated the two germline ends. The CDR3 loop reads CAISEPGAAQSTDTQYF. The DNA for the CDR3 is TGTGCCATCAGTGAGCCTGGAGCTGCCCAGAGCACAGATACGCAGTATTTT.

The genes are TRBV30 and TRBJ1-2, with D hard to call. The CDR3 loop spans 13 amino acids. CDR1 and CDR2 (germline): GTSNPN, SVGIG (reference sequence). The V and J ends lost 2 bases and 5 bases respectively, with 12 bases between them. CDR3: CAWSTEGSYGYTF. In DNA, the CDR3 is TGTGCCTGGAGTACTGAGGGAAGTTATGGCTACACCTTC. The complete variable domain, with remaining parts taken from reference TRBV30 and TRBJ1-2, reads SQTIHQWPATLVQPVGSPLSLECTVEGTSNPNLYWYRQAAGRGLQLLFYSVGIGQISSEVPQNLSASRPQDRQFILSSKKLLLSDSGFYLCAWSTEGSYGYTFGSGTRLTVV.

This chain uses TRBV5-1 with TRBJ2-7; 8 bases align to TRBD1. This CDR3 comprises 16 residues. In germline, CDR1 is SGHRS, CDR2 YFSETQ. Unmatched junction bases numbered 8, after V lost 1 base and J lost 2 bases. The CDR3 DNA sequence: TGCGCCAGCAGCTTGCCAACAGGGGGTGCCACCTACGAGCAGTACTTC. This encodes CASSLPTGGATYEQYF.

CDR3 protein: CASSENRGWAKETQYF. In DNA, the CDR3 is TGTGCCAGCAGCGAAAACAGGGGCTGGGCTAAAGAGACCCAGTACTTC. The chain employs TRBV5-4 and TRBJ2-5, with 7 bases matching TRBD1. J lost 3 bases, V lost 4 bases, and 12 bases had no gene match. Per germline, CDR1 SGHNT and CDR2 YYREEE (reference sequence). The CDR3 totals 16 residues.

The chain uses TRBV5-5 and TRBJ2-3; D is uncertain. V lost 1 base to trimming and J lost 6 bases, with 6 bases between them. This CDR3 spans 12 amino acids. Germline V gives CDR1 SGHKS, CDR2 YYEKEE (reference sequence). The CDR3 region is CASSLPVDTQYF. The CDR3 DNA is TGTGCCAGCAGCTTGCCGGTGGATACGCAGTATTTT.

This chain connects TRBV27 to TRBJ2-5; D gene ambiguous. CDR1 is MNHEY, CDR2 SMNVEV, per germline (reference sequence). Trimming removed 5 bases at V and 2 bases at J, with 12 bases between. CDR3 size: 14 residues. CDR3 sequence: CASSQRSAQETQYF. In DNA, the CDR3 is TGTGCCAGCAGTCAGAGGTCCGCACAAGAGACCCAGTACTTC.

This chain uses TRBV20-1 with TRBJ1-2, with 8 bases aligning to TRBD1. The V segment lost 3 bases and the J segment 8 bases; nucleotides outside the gene matches: 14. Germline values: CDR1 DFQATT, CDR2 SNEGSKA (reference sequence). The CDR3 consists of 15 residues. CDR3 DNA sequence: TGCAGTGCTAGTCCCCCCCAGGGGGCATTCGGGGGCTACACCTTC. Translating gives CSASPPQGAFGGYTF.

This clone occurred once. The chain carries TRBV28 and TRBJ1-2; D uncertain. CDR3 size: 12 residues. Trimming left V 1 base short and J 8 bases short, with 8 bases between. Germline CDR1 is MDHEN and CDR2 is SYDVKM. CDR3 nucleotides: TGTGCCAGCAGTTTATACCGTAGAGGCTACACCTTC. Amino acid sequence: CASSLYRRGYTF.

The chain combines TRBV6-5 with TRBJ1-1, with D unclear. The ends were cut back, 8 bases at V and 0 bases at J, with 16 bases in the middle. Germline V gene lookup returns CDR1 MNHEY and CDR2 SVGAGI. CDR3 size: 15 residues. The CDR3, as DNA: TGTGCCAGCCATCAACTCTGGTCGGTGAACACTGAAGCTTTCTTT. Amino acid sequence: CASHQLWSVNTEAFF.

This clone occurred once. For the CDR3, the DNA is TGCGCCAGCAGCCCAGGGAGCGGGAGGGGGATGTCGTGGCAGTACTTC. This gives the protein CASSPGSGRGMSWQYF. The chain has TRBV4-1 and TRBJ2-7, with 10 bases lining up with TRBD2. The CDR3 covers 16 residues. Germline V gene data show CDR1 as MGHRA and CDR2 as YSYEKL. Unmatched junction bases numbered 15, after V lost 4 bases and J lost 9 bases.